Here is one TCR beta chain with its context. TCR beta CDR3 region amplification was performed from RNA transcripts. The HTBI primer set served for first-round RT-PCR of the TCR CDR3. One entry per CDR3 protein, called by TCRdb with MiXCR from the multiplex PCR reads. This sample has approximately 640,000 distinct CDR3 sequences, with 45% found just once. This entry is derived from a study of T cells in Graves' hyperthyroidism and ophthalmopathy. The length of the CDR3 is 12 residues. Germline-derived CDR1 and CDR2 are SNHLY and FYNNEI. V was clipped by 10 bases and J by 4 bases, with 14 bases between them.

V and J are TRBV2 and TRBJ2-7; D is unresolved. Material: peripheral blood or thyroid tissue (not recorded which). The origin of this receptor is an adult man with Graves' disease, either hyperthyroidism or ophthalmopathy (not recorded which). The CDR3 nucleotides are TGTGCCACCGGGTCCGCAGCGTACGAGCAGTACTTC. Its translation is CATGSAAYEQYF.